These 5 T cell receptor beta chains were sequenced from one sample in a study of regulatory T cells in long-lasting Graves disease. Building the TCR beta libraries relied on iRepertoire HTBI primers, and CDR3 regions underwent Arm-PCR. Via MiXCR, TCRdb re-called the multiplex PCR reads, giving one row per CDR3 protein. The sample yields 300,000 to 400,000 distinct CDR3 sequences, 16% seen once. Indicated time point: newly diagnosed GD, antithyroid drugs for less than 3 months. The TCR library was prepared using RNA isolated from PBMCs. This same sample was also part of a study on T cells in Graves' hyperthyroidism and ophthalmopathy.

This specimen consisted of peripheral blood mononuclear cells (PBMCs), obtained at new diagnosis, from a patient treated with antithyroid drugs. These receptors were taken from a man in his forties or fifties with Graves disease.

This clonotype was counted a few times. The genes are TRBV6-4 and TRBJ1-2, with 9 bases aligning to TRBD1. Germline V gene data show CDR1 as MRHNA and CDR2 as SNTAGT. J lost 3 bases, V lost 6 bases, and 5 bases had no gene match. The CDR3 is 14 amino acids. CDR3 protein: CASRRDRVYYGYTF. CDR3 bases: TGTGCCAGCAGAAGGGACAGGGTCTACTATGGCTACACCTTC.

This clonotype was recorded many times. V gene TRBV7-2 combines with J gene TRBJ2-5; 8 bases are shared with TRBD2. V lost 1 base to trimming and J lost 7 bases; unmatched junction nucleotides: 8. Germline CDR1 and CDR2: SGHTA and FQGNSA. This CDR3 has 15 residues. CDR3 in amino acids: CASSLDRGGRGTQYF. The DNA of the CDR3 is TGTGCCAGCAGCTTAGATCGGGGGGGGCGGGGGACCCAGTACTTC.

CDR3 sequence reads: CASSLAKGINEQFF. DNA of the CDR3: TGTGCCAGCAGCTTAGCAAAGGGGATCAATGAGCAGTTCTTC. This chain joins TRBV7-9 and TRBJ2-1, with D possibly TRBD1 on 5 matching bases. The V end lost 0 bases, the J end lost 6 bases, and 9 bases lay between the germline ends. This CDR3 is built from 14 residues. The V gene's germline CDR1 is SEHNR and CDR2 FQNEAQ (reference sequence).

In this sample, this clonotype turned up many times. V gene TRBV14 combines with J gene TRBJ1-4, with D unresolved. V was pared by 1 base and J by 7 bases, with 7 bases between. Germline CDR1 is SGHDN and CDR2 is FVKESK. This CDR3 contains 13 residues. The CDR3 coding sequence is TGTGCCAGCAGCCAAGGGTCTCGTGAAAAACTGTTTTTT. Translating gives CASSQGSREKLFF.

CDR3 DNA: TGTGCCAGCAGCTTAATCAAGTCCGACTCCGGCGGCGCAGATACGCAGTATTTT. The encoded protein is CASSLIKSDSGGADTQYF. The chain is built from TRBV7-3 and TRBJ2-3; no clear D gene. V was pared by 1 base and J by 4 bases, with 21 bases between. Germline CDR1 and CDR2: SGHTA and FQGTGA. The CDR3 sequence is 18 residues long.